This TCR beta chain was captured in a study of cytomegalovirus exposure and HLA in healthy donors. Study observations and caveats: Confirmation was obtained in vitro that three CMV-associated chains are specific for CMV antigens. The majority of TCR sequences were rare, yet some public TCRs appeared in many donors.

Regarding this clone: Its matching antigen is unknown.

Generated by immunoSEQ multiplex PCR, the TCRdb table keeps only in-frame clones and is missing some. The profile shows over 150,000 clones, over 85% of them singletons. The clonotype was recovered from a woman aged 18-29 years in good health and CMV-seropositive. Sequenced material: PBMCs.

The CDR3 is CASSATSGHTEAFF. Here the CDR3 DNA reads TGTGCCAGCAGCGCAACGTCAGGGCACACTGAAGCTTTCTTT. V is TRBV7-9 and J is TRBJ1-1; tentatively, D is TRBD1 (5 bases). The V gene lost 5 bases and the J gene lost 3 bases, with 13 bases spanning the gap. This CDR3 has 14 residues. CDR1 is SEHNR, CDR2 FQNEAQ, per germline (reference sequence).